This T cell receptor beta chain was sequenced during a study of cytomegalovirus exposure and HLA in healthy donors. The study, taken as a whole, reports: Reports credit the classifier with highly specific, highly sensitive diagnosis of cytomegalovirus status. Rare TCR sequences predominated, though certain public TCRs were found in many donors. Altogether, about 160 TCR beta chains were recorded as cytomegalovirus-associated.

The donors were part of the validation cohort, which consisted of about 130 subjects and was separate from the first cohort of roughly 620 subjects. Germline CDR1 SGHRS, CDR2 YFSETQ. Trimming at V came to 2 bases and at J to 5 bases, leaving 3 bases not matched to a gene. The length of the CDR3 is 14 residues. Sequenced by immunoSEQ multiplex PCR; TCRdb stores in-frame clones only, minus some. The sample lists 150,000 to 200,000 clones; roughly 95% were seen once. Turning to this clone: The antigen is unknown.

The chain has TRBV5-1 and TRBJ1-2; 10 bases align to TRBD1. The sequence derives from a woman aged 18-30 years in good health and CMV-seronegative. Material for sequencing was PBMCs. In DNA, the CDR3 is TGCGCCAGCAGCTTCGGGACAGGGGCATATGGCTACACCTTC. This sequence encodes CASSFGTGAYGYTF.